The 3 T cell receptor beta chains presented below share a single source sample, sequenced in a study of glioma-infiltrating T cells. The iRepertoire nested amplicon-rescue multiplex PCR amplified TCR alpha and beta CDR3s from RNA. TCRdb itself ran the multiplex PCR reads through MiXCR, one entry per CDR3 protein. The sample includes 100,000 to 150,000 distinct CDR3 sequences, approximately 25% of them seen just once. Input material: glioma tissue, nonneoplastic brain tissue, or PBMCs (not recorded which). The receptors were sampled from a human donor with low-grade glioma or glioblastoma, undergoing nonglioma brain surgery, or in good health (not recorded which).

Ten or more counts support this clonotype. The genes are TRBV20-1 and TRBJ2-3, with 7 bases matching TRBD2. V trimming: 6 bases; J trimming: 1 base; junction bases outside the gene matches: 4. The germline V gene encodes CDR1 DFQATT and CDR2 SNEGSKA (reference sequence). There are 13 residues in the CDR3. The CDR3 nucleotides read TGCAGTGCGGTGGGGAGGGGCACAGATACGCAGTATTTT. Its protein is CSAVGRGTDTQYF.

This clonotype was seen at least ten times. The gene calls are TRBV7-2 and TRBJ2-7, with TRBD2 matching 8 bases. The CDR3 loop spans 17 amino acids. V shed 1 base and J 2 bases; nucleotides not matched to a gene: 10. Germline V gives CDR1 SGHTA, CDR2 FQGNSA. The CDR3 bases are TGTGCCAGCAGCTTAGAGGGTGGGCGGGAGGCCCCCTACGAGCAGTACTTC. Amino acid sequence: CASSLEGGREAPYEQYF.

As concerns this clonotype: An end of the junction differs from the germline gene, which may be a read error. The V gene is TRBV29-1, the J gene TRBJ1-5; TRBD1 might be the D (6 bases). Germline assignment: CDR1 SQVTM and CDR2 ANQGSEA. This CDR3 has 12 amino acids. The CDR3 nucleotides read TGCAGCGTCAGGACAGCTAATCGGCCCCAGCATTTT. Protein product: CSVRTANRPQHF.